The rows below give T cell receptor beta chains drawn from one sample of a study of blood T cell repertoires in COVID-19. Using immunoSEQ multiplex PCR, the repertoire was profiled, and TCRdb retains in-frame clones only, with some absent. The table lists 250,000 or so clones, around 86% of them singletons. Source material: PBMCs or T cells enriched from blood (not recorded which). The receptors were sampled from a man in his forties who had recovered from COVID-19. CDR3s include the opening cysteine and the closing phenylalanine or tryptophan. D genes are given only for firm matches. Clone size is given for some rows only: seen once, a few or many times, or a class if the clone is expanded.

TRBD1,TRBV7-2,TRBJ2-7,.,CASSSEGQGAYEQYF,TGTGCCAGCAGCTCGGAAGGACAGGGGGCTTACGAGCAGTACTTC
TRBD1,TRBV29-1,TRBJ1-2,.,CSVEPTGAYGYTF,TGCAGCGTTGAACCGACAGGGGCTTATGGCTACACCTTC
TRBD1,TRBV6-5,TRBJ2-5,.,CASSDRQGAIETQYF,TGTGCCAGCAGCGACCGACAGGGGGCGATTGAGACCCAGTACTTC
.,TRBV18,TRBJ1-6,.,CASSPPMERAPLHF,TGTGCCAGCTCACCACCGATGGAGCGGGCACCCCTCCACTTT
.,TRBV18,TRBJ1-1,.,CASSPREGSEAFF,TGTGCCAGCTCACCCCGGGAGGGCAGTGAAGCTTTCTTT
TRBD1,TRBV12-3/TRBV12-4,TRBJ1-2,.,CASRLNRGSGYTF,TGTGCCAGCAGACTAAACAGGGGTAGCGGCTACACCTTC
TRBD2,TRBV5-1,TRBJ2-1,.,CASSLGTSGSQYNEQFF,TGCGCCAGCAGCTTGGGGACTAGCGGGAGCCAATACAATGAGCAGTTCTTC
TRBD2,TRBV10-3,TRBJ2-7,once,CATSVLAGGSYEQYF,TGTGCCACGTCGGTCCTAGCGGGGGGTTCCTACGAGCAGTACTTC
.,TRBV30,TRBJ1-6,.,CACPKGVWGHSPLHF,TGTGCCTGCCCCAAAGGCGTGTGGGGGCATTCACCCCTCCACTTT
.,TRBV19,TRBJ2-1,.,CASSIADRLYNEQFF,TGTGCCAGTAGTATAGCAGACAGACTGTACAATGAGCAGTTCTTC
TRBD2,TRBV7-8,TRBJ2-7,many,CASSHPGLAGVYEQYF,TGTGCCAGCAGCCACCCGGGGCTAGCGGGGGTTTACGAGCAGTACTTC
TRBD1,TRBV5-1,TRBJ2-1,.,CASSISGQGANEQFF,TGCGCCAGCAGCATCTCGGGACAGGGGGCTAATGAGCAGTTCTTC
TRBD2,TRBV6-1,TRBJ2-1,.,CASSERGTSIRHEQFF,TGTGCCAGCAGTGAAAGGGGGACTAGTATCCGCCATGAGCAGTTCTTC
.,TRBV5-1,TRBJ2-7,.,CASSRSEYEQYF,TGCGCCAGCAGCCGGAGCGAATACGAGCAGTACTTC
TRBD1,TRBV19,TRBJ1-2,.,CASSMGDRANYGYTF,TGTGCCAGTAGTATGGGGGACAGGGCCAACTATGGCTACACCTTC
.,TRBV7-9,TRBJ1-4,.,CASTSTRGSPNEKLFF,TGTGCCAGCACCTCGACTCGGGGATCTCCTAATGAAAAACTGTTTTTT
.,TRBV6-2/TRBV6-3,TRBJ2-1,.,CASSPWESNNEQFF,TGTGCCAGCAGTCCCTGGGAGAGTAACAATGAGCAGTTCTTC
TRBD1,TRBV28,TRBJ1-2,.,CASSPSSGQGLYGYTF,TGTGCCAGCAGCCCTTCCTCGGGACAGGGCCTCTATGGCTACACCTTC
TRBD1,TRBV11-3,TRBJ2-6,.,CASSLGQAAGANVLTF,TGTGCCAGCAGCCTCGGACAGGCCGCTGGGGCCAACGTCCTGACTTTC
TRBD1,TRBV7-3,TRBJ2-3,.,CASSLDRGLTDTQYF,TGTGCCAGCAGCTTAGACAGGGGGCTCACAGATACGCAGTATTTT
.,TRBV5-6,TRBJ2-7,.,CASSLGRVGAEQYF,TGTGCCAGCAGCTTGGGTCGGGTTGGGGCCGAGCAGTACTTC
.,TRBV12-3/TRBV12-4,TRBJ1-2,.,CASSRDGGGYTF,TGTGCCAGCAGCCGTGACGGCGGGGGCTACACCTTC
TRBD1,TRBV2,TRBJ1-2,.,CANTAQGQGWGYTF,TGTGCCAACACAGCCCAAGGACAGGGATGGGGCTACACCTTC
TRBD1,TRBV7-6,TRBJ1-6,.,CASSLRTGQGDSPLHF,TGTGCCAGCAGCTTAAGAACGGGACAGGGGGATTCACCCCTCCACTTT
.,TRBV7-6,TRBJ1-1,.,CASSLVAGVDTEAFF,TGTGCCAGCAGCTTAGTGGCAGGGGTGGACACTGAAGCTTTCTTT
TRBD1,TRBV19,TRBJ2-3,.,CASSITGTADTDTQYF,TGTGCCAGTAGTATCACCGGGACAGCGGACACAGATACGCAGTATTTT
.,TRBV28,TRBJ2-7,few,CASSPEGRAYEQYF,TGTGCCAGCAGTCCCGAGGGTAGAGCCTACGAGCAGTACTTC
.,TRBV5-1,TRBJ1-3,.,CASRPTAGNTIYF,TGCGCCAGCAGGCCGACAGCTGGAAACACCATATATTTT
.,TRBV30,TRBJ1-5,.,CAWSGGRLDQPQHF,TGTGCCTGGAGTGGGGGGCGGTTAGATCAGCCCCAGCATTTT
.,TRBV7-9,TRBJ1-1,once,CASSLAAGNTEAFF,TGTGCCAGCAGCTTAGCGGCAGGGAACACTGAAGCTTTCTTT
TRBD1,TRBV30,TRBJ2-7,.,CAWSVTGGYHEQYF,TGTGCCTGGAGTGTAACAGGGGGATATCACGAGCAGTACTTC